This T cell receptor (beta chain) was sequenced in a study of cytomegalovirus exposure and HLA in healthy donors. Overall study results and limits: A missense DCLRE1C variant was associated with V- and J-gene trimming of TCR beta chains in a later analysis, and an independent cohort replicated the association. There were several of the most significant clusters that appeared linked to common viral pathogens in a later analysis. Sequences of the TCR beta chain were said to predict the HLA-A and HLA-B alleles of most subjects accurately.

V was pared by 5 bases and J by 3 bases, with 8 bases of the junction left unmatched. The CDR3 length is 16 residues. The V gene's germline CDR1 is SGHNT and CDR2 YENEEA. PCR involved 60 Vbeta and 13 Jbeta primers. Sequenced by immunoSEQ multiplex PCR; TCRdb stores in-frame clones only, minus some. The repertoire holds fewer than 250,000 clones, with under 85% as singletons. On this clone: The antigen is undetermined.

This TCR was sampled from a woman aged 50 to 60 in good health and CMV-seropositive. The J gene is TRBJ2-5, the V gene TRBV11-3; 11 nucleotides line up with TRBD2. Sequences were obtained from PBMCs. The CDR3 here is CASSPGVSGGEETQYF. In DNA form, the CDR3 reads TGTGCCAGCAGCCCAGGCGTTAGCGGGGGGGAAGAGACCCAGTACTTC.